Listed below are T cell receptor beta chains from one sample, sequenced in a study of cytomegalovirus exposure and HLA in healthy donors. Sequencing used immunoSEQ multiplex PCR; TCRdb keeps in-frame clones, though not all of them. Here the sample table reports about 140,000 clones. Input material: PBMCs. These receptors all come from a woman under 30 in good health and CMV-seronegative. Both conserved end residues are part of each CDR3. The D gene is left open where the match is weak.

cdr3_nt: TGTGCCAGCAGTAGACGGACAGGCGAATTCCAGCCCCAGCATTTT
cdr3_aa: CASSRRTGEFQPQHF
d_call: TRBD1
j_call: TRBJ1-5
v_call: TRBV2

cdr3_nt: TGTGCCAGCAGTTTGGATAGCGCTATCGAGACCCAGTACTTC
cdr3_aa: CASSLDSAIETQYF
d_call: NA
j_call: TRBJ2-5
v_call: TRBV27

cdr3_nt: TGTGCCAGCAGCTTCGGACAGGGTCGGAATGAGCAGTTCTTC
cdr3_aa: CASSFGQGRNEQFF
d_call: TRBD1
j_call: TRBJ2-1
v_call: TRBV7-3

cdr3_nt: TGTGCCTGGAGCGCCGGGACTAACACCGGGGAGCTGTTTTTT
cdr3_aa: CAWSAGTNTGELFF
d_call: NA
j_call: TRBJ2-2
v_call: TRBV30

cdr3_nt: TGTGCCAGTACAGGGGATGGGGAAAGTCAGCCCCAGCATTTT
cdr3_aa: CASTGDGESQPQHF
d_call: NA
j_call: TRBJ1-5
v_call: TRBV19

cdr3_nt: TGTGCCAGCTCACCTTGGGCGGGAAACACCGGGGAGCTGTTTTTT
cdr3_aa: CASSPWAGNTGELFF
d_call: NA
j_call: TRBJ2-2
v_call: TRBV18

cdr3_nt: TGTGCCAGCTCATCGACAGGGTCCCGCTCTGGAAACACCATATATTTT
cdr3_aa: CASSSTGSRSGNTIYF
d_call: TRBD1
j_call: TRBJ1-3
v_call: TRBV18

cdr3_nt: TGTGCCAGCAGCCCAAACGGGGGGGCGGGCACCGGGGAGCTGTTTTTT
cdr3_aa: CASSPNGGAGTGELFF
d_call: TRBD2
j_call: TRBJ2-2
v_call: TRBV7-2

cdr3_nt: TGTGCCAGCAGCCCAGACAGTTTATCTTTCGAAGCTTTCTTT
cdr3_aa: CASSPDSLSFEAFF
d_call: NA
j_call: TRBJ1-1
v_call: TRBV7-9

cdr3_nt: TGTGCCAGCAGCTTAGATGTCGCGGGAGGGGATTCTAGCACAGATACGCAGTATTTT
cdr3_aa: CASSLDVAGGDSSTDTQYF
d_call: TRBD2
j_call: TRBJ2-3
v_call: TRBV7-3

cdr3_nt: TGTGCCAGCAGCTTATGGGGTCCAGGGGCCGGGACCTCCACAGATACGCAGTATTTT
cdr3_aa: CASSLWGPGAGTSTDTQYF
d_call: NA
j_call: TRBJ2-3
v_call: TRBV7-2

cdr3_nt: TGTGCCAGTAGTGTGGCGGACCAGGGTGAAAAACTGTTTTTT
cdr3_aa: CASSVADQGEKLFF
d_call: NA
j_call: TRBJ1-4
v_call: TRBV19

cdr3_nt: TGTGCCAGCAGTTCCAGGGCTTCTGGAAACACCATATATTTT
cdr3_aa: CASSSRASGNTIYF
d_call: NA
j_call: TRBJ1-3
v_call: TRBV27

cdr3_nt: TGTGCCAGCAGCGTTGGCATCTCCTACGAGCAGTACTTC
cdr3_aa: CASSVGISYEQYF
d_call: NA
j_call: TRBJ2-7
v_call: TRBV9

cdr3_nt: TGTGCCAGTAGCCCGACAGTATTTCTGGGGGCCAACGTCCTGACTTTC
cdr3_aa: CASSPTVFLGANVLTF
d_call: NA
j_call: TRBJ2-6
v_call: TRBV19

cdr3_nt: TGCAGCGTTGAAGCAACCCAGCGGGGGGAGCAGTTCTTC
cdr3_aa: CSVEATQRGEQFF
d_call: TRBD2
j_call: TRBJ2-1
v_call: TRBV29-1

cdr3_nt: TGTGCCACCCGTTACAGGGGGGCAGTACAAGAGACCCAGTACTTC
cdr3_aa: CATRYRGAVQETQYF
d_call: TRBD1
j_call: TRBJ2-5
v_call: TRBV2

cdr3_nt: TGTGCCAGTAGTACCCCTGGGTGGTCGGGAGATACGCAGTATTTT
cdr3_aa: CASSTPGWSGDTQYF
d_call: NA
j_call: TRBJ2-3
v_call: TRBV19

cdr3_nt: TGTGCCAGCAGACCATTCACCGACAGCTCGAGCACCGGGGAGCTGTTTTTT
cdr3_aa: CASRPFTDSSSTGELFF
d_call: NA
j_call: TRBJ2-2
v_call: TRBV11-2

cdr3_nt: TGTGCCAGCCAAATTAGCGGGAGCACAGATACGCAGTATTTT
cdr3_aa: CASQISGSTDTQYF
d_call: TRBD2
j_call: TRBJ2-3
v_call: TRBV27